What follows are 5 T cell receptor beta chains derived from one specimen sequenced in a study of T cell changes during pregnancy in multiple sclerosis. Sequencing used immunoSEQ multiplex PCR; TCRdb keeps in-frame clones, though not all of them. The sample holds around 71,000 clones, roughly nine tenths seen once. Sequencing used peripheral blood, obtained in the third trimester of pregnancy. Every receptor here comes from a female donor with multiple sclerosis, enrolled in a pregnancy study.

The CDR3 sequence is CSVLLAGDPYEQYF. The CDR3 DNA is TGCAGCGTTTTACTAGCGGGAGACCCCTACGAGCAGTACTTC. The chain joins TRBV29-1 to TRBJ2-7, with 11 bases that match TRBD2. Losses at the gene ends were 5 bases for V and 2 bases for J; bases not matched to a gene: 5. CDR1 is SQVTM, CDR2 ANQGSEA, per germline. CDR3 length: 14 residues.

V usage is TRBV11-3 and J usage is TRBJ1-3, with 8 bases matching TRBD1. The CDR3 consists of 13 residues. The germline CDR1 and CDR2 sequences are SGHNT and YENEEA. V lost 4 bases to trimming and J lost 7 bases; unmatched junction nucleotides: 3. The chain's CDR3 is CASSSRTGNTIYF. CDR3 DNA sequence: TGTGCCAGCAGCTCTCGGACAGGGAACACCATATATTTT.

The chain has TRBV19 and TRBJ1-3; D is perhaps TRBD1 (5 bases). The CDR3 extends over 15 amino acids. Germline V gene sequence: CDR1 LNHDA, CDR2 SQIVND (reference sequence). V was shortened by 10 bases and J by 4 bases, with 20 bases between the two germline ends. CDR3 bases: TGTGCCACCTCAGAGGCAGGGCGTGTCGGAAACACCATATATTTT. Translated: CATSEAGRVGNTIYF.

The CDR3 DNA reads TGTGCCTGGAGTGTAACGGGGAATCAGCCCCAGCATTTT. Translating gives CAWSVTGNQPQHF. J is TRBJ1-5 and V is TRBV30; D not resolved. Germline assignment: CDR1 GTSNPN and CDR2 SVGIG (reference sequence). The CDR3 is 13 residues long. V was trimmed by 0 bases and J by 4 bases, leaving 7 bases between them.

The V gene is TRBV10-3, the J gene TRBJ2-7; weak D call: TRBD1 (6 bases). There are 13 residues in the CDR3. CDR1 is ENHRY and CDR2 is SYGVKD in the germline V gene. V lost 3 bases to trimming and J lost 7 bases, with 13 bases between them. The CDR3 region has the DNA TGTGCCATCAGTGACTCCAGCCAGGGGGAGCAGTACTTC. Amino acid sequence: CAISDSSQGEQYF.